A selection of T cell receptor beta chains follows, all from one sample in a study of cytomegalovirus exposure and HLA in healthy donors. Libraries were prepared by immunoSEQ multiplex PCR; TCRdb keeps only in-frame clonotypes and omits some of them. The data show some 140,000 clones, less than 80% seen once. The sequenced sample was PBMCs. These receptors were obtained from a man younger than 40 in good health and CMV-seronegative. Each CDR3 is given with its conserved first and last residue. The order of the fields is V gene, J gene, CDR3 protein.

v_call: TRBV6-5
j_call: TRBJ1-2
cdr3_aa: CASSYVRGSYGYTF

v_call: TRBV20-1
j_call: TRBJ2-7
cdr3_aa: CSVESSYEQYF

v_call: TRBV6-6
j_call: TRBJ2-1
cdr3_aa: CASSYTGVDEQFF

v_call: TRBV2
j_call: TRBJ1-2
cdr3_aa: CASSAPGKAYGYTF

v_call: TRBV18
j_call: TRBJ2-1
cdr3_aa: CASSPPRNNEQFF

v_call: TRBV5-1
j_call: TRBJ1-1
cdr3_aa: CASSWTPRGRTEAFF

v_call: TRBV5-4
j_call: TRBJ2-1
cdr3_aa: CASYKERGGYNEQFF

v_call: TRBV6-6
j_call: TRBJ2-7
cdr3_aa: CASSLQGARNEQYF

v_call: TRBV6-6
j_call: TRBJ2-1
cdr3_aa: CASSLRQDNEQFF

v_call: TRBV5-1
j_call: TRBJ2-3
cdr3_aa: CASRWRGDLDTQYF

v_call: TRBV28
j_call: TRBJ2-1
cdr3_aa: CASSLGLAGGPDNEQFF

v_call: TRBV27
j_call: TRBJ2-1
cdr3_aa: CASRTGTMNYNEQFF

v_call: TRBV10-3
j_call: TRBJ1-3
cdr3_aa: CAISESNRGPGNTIYF

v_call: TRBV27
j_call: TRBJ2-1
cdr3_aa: CASSPSYGLARSNEQFF

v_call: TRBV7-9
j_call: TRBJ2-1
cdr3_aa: CASSPRVYNEQFF

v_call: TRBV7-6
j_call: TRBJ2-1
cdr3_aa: CASSPREADSYNEQFF

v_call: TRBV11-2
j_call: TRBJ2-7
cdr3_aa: CASSSARGANGEQYF

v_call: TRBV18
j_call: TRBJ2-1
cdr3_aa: CASSPPGRETTNEQFF

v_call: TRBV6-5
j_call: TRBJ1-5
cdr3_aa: CASSYTQGGQPQHF

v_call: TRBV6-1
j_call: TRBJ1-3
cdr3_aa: CASFSPGYSGNTIYF

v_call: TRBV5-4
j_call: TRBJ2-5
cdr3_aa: CASSLQGRETQYF

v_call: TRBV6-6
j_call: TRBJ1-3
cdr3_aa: CASSYEGAGNTIYF

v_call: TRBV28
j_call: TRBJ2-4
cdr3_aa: CASSFLPGGGELAKNIQYF

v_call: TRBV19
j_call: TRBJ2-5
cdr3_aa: CASSIKAGLETQYF

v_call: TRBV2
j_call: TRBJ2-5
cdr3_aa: CASSPGTPMETQYF

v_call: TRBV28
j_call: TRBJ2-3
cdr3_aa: CASSFYGQQDTDTQYF

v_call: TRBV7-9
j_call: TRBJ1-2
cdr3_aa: CASSFPLTDYYGYTF

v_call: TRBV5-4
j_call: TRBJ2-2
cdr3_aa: CASSLRPAGGELFF

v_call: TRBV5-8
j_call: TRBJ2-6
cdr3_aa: CASSLGDRAGANVLTF

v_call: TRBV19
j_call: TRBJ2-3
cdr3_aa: CASSSDRGSTDTQYF

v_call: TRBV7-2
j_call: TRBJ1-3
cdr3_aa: CASSLEGLFGNTIYF

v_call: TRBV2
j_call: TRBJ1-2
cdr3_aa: CASSEMASGYTF